One and the same sample provided the 10 T cell receptor beta chains below, sequenced in a study of blood T cells in healthy people across ages. Next came a second PCR, run for about 7 to 12 cycles, which used a sample-barcoded 5' primer along with a J-beta primer mix. TCRdb used MiXCR to reprocess the 5' RACE reads, holding one entry per CDR3 protein. The sample consists of about 1.4 million distinct CDR3 sequences, around 55% of them appearing once. Sequencing used blood. The source of these receptors is a man aged 18 to 29 in good health.

V is TRBV20-1 and J is TRBJ1-2; D unresolved. The V gene's germline CDR1 is DFQATT and CDR2 SNEGSKA (reference sequence). Trimming pared 1 base from V and 3 bases from J, leaving 6 bases between. This CDR3 is built from 12 residues. The CDR3 reads CSARGLDYGYTF. In DNA, the CDR3 is TGCAGTGCTAGAGGCTTGGACTATGGCTACACCTTC.

The J gene is TRBJ1-6, the V gene TRBV5-1; a possible D gene is TRBD1 (5 bases). From germline, CDR1 is SGHRS and CDR2 YFSETQ. This CDR3 contains 15 residues. The V and J ends lost 3 bases and 9 bases respectively, with 16 bases between them. The CDR3 DNA follows: TGCGCCAGCAGCTGGGACCGCTTTGCTGGTTCACCCCTCCACTTT. Protein sequence: CASSWDRFAGSPLHF. Using reference TRBV5-1 and TRBJ1-6 for the parts outside the CDR3, the full variable domain is KAGVTQTPRYLIKTRGQQVTLSCSPISGHRSVSWYQQTPGQGLQFLFEYFSETQRNKGNFPGRFSGRQFSNSRSEMNVSTLELGDSALYLCASSWDRFAGSPLHFGNGTRLTVT.

The V call is TRBV15, the J call TRBJ2-3; TRBD2 matches at 10 bases. CDR3 size: 18 residues. Germline V gene data show CDR1 as LNHNV and CDR2 as YYDKDF (reference sequence). V dropped 1 base and J dropped 2; count of bases not matched to a gene: 9. The CDR3 coding sequence is TGTGCCACCAGCAGAGTTCACCTAGCGGGGGCTAACACAGATACGCAGTATTTT. Residues: CATSRVHLAGANTDTQYF.

The chain carries TRBV4-1 and TRBJ2-3; possible D gene TRBD1, 6 bases. V gave up 0 bases and J gave up 2 bases, with 12 bases separating them. The germline gives CDR1 MGHRA, CDR2 YSYEKL. This CDR3 spans 16 amino acids. The CDR3 region has the DNA TGCGCCAGCAGCCAAGATGGGACAACCTTCACAGATACGCAGTATTTT. It translates to CASSQDGTTFTDTQYF.

This clonotype was observed a few times. The chain joins TRBV28 to TRBJ2-3; D possibly corresponds to TRBD1 (6 bases). Trimming stripped 9 bases from V and 3 bases from J, with 16 bases between. Germline V lookup: CDR1 MDHEN, CDR2 SYDVKM. The length of the CDR3 is 14 residues. DNA for the CDR3: TGTGCCAGTTACTTAAGGGGGTTAACAGATACGCAGTATTTT. This gives the protein CASYLRGLTDTQYF.

Here the CDR3 reads CASSQDPLVLGEKLFF. The CDR3 coding sequence is TGTGCCAGCAGCCAAGACCCCCTCGTTCTAGGTGAAAAACTGTTTTTT. The rearrangement joins TRBV3-1 to TRBJ1-4; no firm D call. The CDR3 has 16 residues. V was shortened by 0 bases and J by 7 bases, with 15 bases between the two germline ends. Germline values: CDR1 LGHDT, CDR2 YNNKEL (reference sequence).

Comment on this clonotype: A much larger clone differs by one base, so this may be a read error. The chain links TRBV28 to TRBJ2-3; TRBD2 matches 9 bases. CDR1 is MDHEN, CDR2 SYDVKM, per germline. CDR3 length: 17 amino acids. The CDR3 protein is CASSLNMGTSSTDSQYF. The CDR3 DNA reads as TGTGCCAGCAGTCTCAATATGGGGACTAGCAGCACAGATTCGCAGTATTTT.

The rearrangement links TRBV4-2 to TRBJ2-2; tentative D call: TRBD2 (6 bases). Trimming removed 0 bases from V and 3 bases from J, with 11 bases in between. CDR3 length: 16 amino acids. The germline V gene has CDR1 LGHNA and CDR2 YNFKEQ. CDR3 sequence: CASSQDGDSYTGELFF. For the CDR3, the DNA is TGTGCCAGCAGCCAAGACGGGGACTCATACACCGGGGAGCTGTTTTTT.

This clonotype was observed a handful of times. The rearrangement uses TRBV4-2 and TRBJ2-1; D gene unclear. Per the germline V gene, CDR1 is LGHNA and CDR2 is YNFKEQ. The length of the CDR3 is 14 residues. V shed 4 bases and J shed 6 bases, with 13 bases lying between them. The CDR3 loop is CASSPFGTPNEQFF. The CDR3 DNA reads TGTGCCAGCAGCCCATTCGGAACACCCAATGAGCAGTTCTTC.

This clonotype was picked up a small number of times. This chain uses TRBV20-1 with TRBJ2-1; D tentatively fits TRBD1 or TRBD2 (5 bases each). This CDR3 comprises 13 residues. The germline V gene has CDR1 DFQATT and CDR2 SNEGSKA (reference sequence). In nucleotides, the CDR3 is TGCAGCGCAGGGACCTTTCTCTACAATGAGCAGTTCTTC. Encoded protein: CSAGTFLYNEQFF.